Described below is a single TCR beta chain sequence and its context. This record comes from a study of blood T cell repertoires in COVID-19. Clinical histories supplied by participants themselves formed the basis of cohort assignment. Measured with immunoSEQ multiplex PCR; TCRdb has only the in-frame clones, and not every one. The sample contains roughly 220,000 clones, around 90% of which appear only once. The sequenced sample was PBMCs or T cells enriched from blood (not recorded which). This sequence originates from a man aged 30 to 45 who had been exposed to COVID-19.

The CDR3 protein is CSVEGAYEKLFF. CDR3 coding DNA: TGCAGCGTTGAGGGCGCCTATGAAAAACTGTTTTTT. This chain joins TRBV29-1 and TRBJ1-4; D is ambiguous. This CDR3 is built from 12 residues. Looked up from germline, CDR1 is SQVTM and CDR2 is ANQGSEA. The V end was cut by 3 bases, the J end by 6 bases, with 8 bases between.